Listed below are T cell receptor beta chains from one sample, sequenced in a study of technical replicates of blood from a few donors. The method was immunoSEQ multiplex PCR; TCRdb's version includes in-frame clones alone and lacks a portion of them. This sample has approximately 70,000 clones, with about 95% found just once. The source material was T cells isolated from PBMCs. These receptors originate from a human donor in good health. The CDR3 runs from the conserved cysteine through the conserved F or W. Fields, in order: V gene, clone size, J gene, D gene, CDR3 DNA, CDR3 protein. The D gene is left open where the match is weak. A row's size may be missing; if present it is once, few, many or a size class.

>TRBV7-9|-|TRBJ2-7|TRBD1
TGTGCCAGCAGCCCTCCGACAGGGGGCGCGTACGAGCAGTACTTC
CASSPPTGGAYEQYF
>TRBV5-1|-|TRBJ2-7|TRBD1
TGCGCCAGCAGCTTGGGACAGGGTTTTCTCTACGAGCAGTACTTC
CASSLGQGFLYEQYF
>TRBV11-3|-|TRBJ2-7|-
TGTGCCAGCAGCTCACGACTAGTTTCCTACGAGCAGTACTTC
CASSSRLVSYEQYF
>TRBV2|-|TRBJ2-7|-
TGTGCCAGCAGTGAGATATTCGGTCCCTACGAGCAGTACTTC
CASSEIFGPYEQYF
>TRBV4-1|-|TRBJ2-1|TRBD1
TGCGCCAGCAGCCAAGACCGGACAGGCGTCTTCGGTGAGCAGTTCTTC
CASSQDRTGVFGEQFF
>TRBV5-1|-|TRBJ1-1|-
TGCGCCAGCAGCTTTTCAGGGGTTCAAACCGAAGCTTTCTTT
CASSFSGVQTEAFF
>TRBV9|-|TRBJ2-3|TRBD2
TGTGCCAGCAGCGCTAGCGGGACTCCTAGCACAGATACGCAGTATTTT
CASSASGTPSTDTQYF
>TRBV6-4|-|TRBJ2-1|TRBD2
TGTGCCAGCAGTCAAAGCGGGAGCACCAATGAGCAGTTCTTC
CASSQSGSTNEQFF
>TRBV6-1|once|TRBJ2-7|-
TGTGCCAGCACCGGCTACGAGCAGTACTTC
CASTGYEQYF
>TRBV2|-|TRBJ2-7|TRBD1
TGTGCCAGCATGAGGACAGGGGCTACCTACGAGCAGTACTTC
CASMRTGATYEQYF
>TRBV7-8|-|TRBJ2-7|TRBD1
TGTGCCAGCAGCGTCAGAGTACCGGGACAGGGAAACTCCTACGAGCAGTACTTC
CASSVRVPGQGNSYEQYF
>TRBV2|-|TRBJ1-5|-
TGTGCCAGCAGGGGGCCCTACGATGGTCAGCCCCAGCATTTT
CASRGPYDGQPQHF
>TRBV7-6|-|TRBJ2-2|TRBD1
TGTGCCAGCAGCGCCCACACGACAGGGATTAACACCGGGGAGCTGTTTTTT
CASSAHTTGINTGELFF
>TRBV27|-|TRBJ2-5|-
TGTGCCAGCAAGCCTACCGACTACGCGGGGGCCTTCCAAGAGACCCAGTACTTC
CASKPTDYAGAFQETQYF
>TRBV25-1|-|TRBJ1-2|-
TGTGCCAGCAGCCCAGGGGACTATGGCTACACCTTC
CASSPGDYGYTF
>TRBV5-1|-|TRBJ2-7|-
TGCGCCAGCAGCTTGGGGGGGACTTACGAGCAGTACTTC
CASSLGGTYEQYF
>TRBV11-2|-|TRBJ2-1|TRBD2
TGTGCCAGCAGCTTACTGGGGGGGACGTACAATGAGCAGTTCTTC
CASSLLGGTYNEQFF
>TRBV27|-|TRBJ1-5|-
TGTGCCAGCAGCTTAACAGTCAGCAATCAGCCCCAGCATTTT
CASSLTVSNQPQHF
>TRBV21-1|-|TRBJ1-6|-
TGTGCCAGCAGCAGAAGCCCAGCAGACGTGGAGTCCTATAATTCACCCCTCCACTTT
CASSRSPADVESYNSPLHF
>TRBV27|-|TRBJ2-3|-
TGTGCCAGCAGTTTAGACCCGAGAGGAACAGATACGCAGTATTTT
CASSLDPRGTDTQYF
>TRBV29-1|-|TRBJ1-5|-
TGCAGCGTTGGTGGAGGGTGGGATCAGCCCCAGCATTTT
CSVGGGWDQPQHF
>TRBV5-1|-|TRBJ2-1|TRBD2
TGCGCCAGCACCGGGACTAGCGGCAATGAGCAGTTCTTC
CASTGTSGNEQFF
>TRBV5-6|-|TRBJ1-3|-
TGTGCCAGCAGCTTGGCCGGGAGCTCTGGAAACACCATATATTTT
CASSLAGSSGNTIYF
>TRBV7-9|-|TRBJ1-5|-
TGTGCCAGCAGCTTAGGGTGGGCAGTAGATGGGCCCCAGCATTTT
CASSLGWAVDGPQHF
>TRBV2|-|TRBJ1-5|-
TGTGCCAGCAGTGGACAGGGCAATCAGCCCCAGCATTTT
CASSGQGNQPQHF
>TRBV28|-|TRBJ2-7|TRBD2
TGTGCCAGCACTATTTCCCCGGGACTAGCTTTCGAGCAGTACTTC
CASTISPGLAFEQYF
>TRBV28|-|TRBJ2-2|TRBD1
TGTGCCACCACAGGGGCGAACACCGGGGAGCTGTTTTTT
CATTGANTGELFF
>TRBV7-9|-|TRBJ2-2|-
TGTGCCAGCCGGCAGGGGCTTAGCGGGGAGCTGTTTTTT
CASRQGLSGELFF